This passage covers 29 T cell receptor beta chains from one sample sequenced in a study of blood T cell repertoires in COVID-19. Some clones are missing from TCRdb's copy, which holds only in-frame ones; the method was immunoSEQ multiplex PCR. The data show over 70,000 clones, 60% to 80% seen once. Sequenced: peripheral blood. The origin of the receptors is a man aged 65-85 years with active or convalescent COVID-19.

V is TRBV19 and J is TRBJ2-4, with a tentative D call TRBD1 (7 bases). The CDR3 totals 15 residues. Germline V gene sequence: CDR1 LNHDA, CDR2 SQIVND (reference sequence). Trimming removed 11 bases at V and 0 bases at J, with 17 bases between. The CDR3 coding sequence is TGTGCCGTAAGGGGGCGGGGAGTAGCCAAAAACATTCAGTACTTC. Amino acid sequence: CAVRGRGVAKNIQYF.

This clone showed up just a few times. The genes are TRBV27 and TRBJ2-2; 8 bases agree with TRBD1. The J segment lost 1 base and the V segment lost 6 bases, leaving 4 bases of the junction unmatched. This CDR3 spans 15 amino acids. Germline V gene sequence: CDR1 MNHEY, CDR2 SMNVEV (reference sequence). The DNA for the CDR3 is TGTGCCAGCAGACTCGACAGGGGGAACACCGGGGAGCTGTTTTTT. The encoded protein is CASRLDRGNTGELFF.

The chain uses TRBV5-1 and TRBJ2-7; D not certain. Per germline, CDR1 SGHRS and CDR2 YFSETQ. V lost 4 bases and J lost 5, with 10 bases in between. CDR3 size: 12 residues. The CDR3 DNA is TGCGCCAGCAGCATGGAAGCCGACGAGCAGTACTTC. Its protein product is CASSMEADEQYF.

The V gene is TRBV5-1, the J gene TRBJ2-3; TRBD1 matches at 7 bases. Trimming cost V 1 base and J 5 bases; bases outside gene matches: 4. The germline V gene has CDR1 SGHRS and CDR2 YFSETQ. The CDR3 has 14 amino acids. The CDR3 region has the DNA TGCGCCAGCAGCTTGTCAGGGGGACAAGATACGCAGTATTTT. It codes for CASSLSGGQDTQYF. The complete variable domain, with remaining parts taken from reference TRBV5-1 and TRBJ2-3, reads KAGVTQTPRYLIKTRGQQVTLSCSPISGHRSVSWYQQTPGQGLQFLFEYFSETQRNKGNFPGRFSGRQFSNSRSEMNVSTLELGDSALYLCASSLSGGQDTQYFGPGTRLTVL.

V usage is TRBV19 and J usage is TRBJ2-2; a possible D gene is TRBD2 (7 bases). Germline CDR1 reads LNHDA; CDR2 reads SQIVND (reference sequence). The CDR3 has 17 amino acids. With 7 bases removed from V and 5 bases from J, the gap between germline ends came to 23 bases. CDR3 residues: CASTTVGGGIKTGELFF. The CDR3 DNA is TGTGCCAGTACTACGGTGGGAGGGGGAATCAAGACCGGGGAGCTGTTTTTT. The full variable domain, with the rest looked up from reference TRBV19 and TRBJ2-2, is DGGITQSPKYLFRKEGQNVTLSCEQNLNHDAMYWYRQDPGQGLRLIYYSQIVNDFQKGDIAEGYSVSREKKESFPLTVTSAQKNPTAFYLCASTTVGGGIKTGELFFGEGSRLTVL.

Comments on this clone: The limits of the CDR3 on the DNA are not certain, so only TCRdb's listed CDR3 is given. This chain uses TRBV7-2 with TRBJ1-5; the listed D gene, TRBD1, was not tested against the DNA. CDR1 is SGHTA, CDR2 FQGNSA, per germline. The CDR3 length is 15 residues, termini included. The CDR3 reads CASSFGQGVGQPQHF.

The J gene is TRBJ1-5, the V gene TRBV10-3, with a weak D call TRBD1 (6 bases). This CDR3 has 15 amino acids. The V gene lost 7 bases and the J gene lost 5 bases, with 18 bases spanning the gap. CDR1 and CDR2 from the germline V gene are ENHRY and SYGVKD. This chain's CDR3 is CAIKSPRQEYQPQHF. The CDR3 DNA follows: TGTGCCATCAAATCTCCGAGACAGGAGTATCAGCCCCAGCATTTT.

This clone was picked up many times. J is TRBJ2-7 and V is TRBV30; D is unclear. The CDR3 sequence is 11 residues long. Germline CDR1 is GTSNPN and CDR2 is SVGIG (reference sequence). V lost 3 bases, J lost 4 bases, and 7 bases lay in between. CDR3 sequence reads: CAWRQYYEQYF. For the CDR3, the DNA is TGTGCCTGGAGACAGTATTACGAGCAGTACTTC.

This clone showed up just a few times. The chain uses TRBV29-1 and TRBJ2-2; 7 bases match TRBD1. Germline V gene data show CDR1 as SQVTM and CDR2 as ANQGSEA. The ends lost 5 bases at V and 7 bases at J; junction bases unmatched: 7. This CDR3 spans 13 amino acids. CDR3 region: CSVKTGEVGELFF. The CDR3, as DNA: TGCAGCGTTAAAACAGGGGAAGTCGGGGAGCTGTTTTTT.

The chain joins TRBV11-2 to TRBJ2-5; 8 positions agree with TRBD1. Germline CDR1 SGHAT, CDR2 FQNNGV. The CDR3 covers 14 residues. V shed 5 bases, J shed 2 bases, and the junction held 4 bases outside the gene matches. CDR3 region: CASSPGTGQETQYF. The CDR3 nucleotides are TGTGCCAGCAGCCCCGGGACAGGACAAGAGACCCAGTACTTC.

CDR3 amino acids: CASSPGQVQETQYF. The CDR3 coding sequence is TGTGCCAGCTCACCAGGGCAGGTCCAAGAGACCCAGTACTTC. V usage is TRBV18 and J usage is TRBJ2-5; D remains ambiguous. Germline assignment: CDR1 KGHSH and CDR2 LQKENI. Trimming shortened V by 2 bases and J by 1 base, and 8 bases separated the two germline ends. The CDR3 spans 14 residues.

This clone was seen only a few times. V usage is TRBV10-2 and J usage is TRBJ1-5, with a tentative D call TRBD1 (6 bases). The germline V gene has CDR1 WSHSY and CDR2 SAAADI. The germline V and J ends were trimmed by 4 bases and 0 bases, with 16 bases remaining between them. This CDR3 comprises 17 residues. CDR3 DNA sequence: TGCGCCAGCAGTGTGGGGGAGGGGGGTTATAGCAATCAGCCCCAGCATTTT. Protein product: CASSVGEGGYSNQPQHF.

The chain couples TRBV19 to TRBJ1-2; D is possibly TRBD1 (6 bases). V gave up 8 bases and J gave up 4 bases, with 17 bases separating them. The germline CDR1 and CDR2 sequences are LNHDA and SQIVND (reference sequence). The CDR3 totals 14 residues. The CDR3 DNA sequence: TGTGCCAGTTCGACAGGTCCACTTTCCTATGGCTACACCTTC. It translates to CASSTGPLSYGYTF. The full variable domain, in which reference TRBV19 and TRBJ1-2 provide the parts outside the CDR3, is DGGITQSPKYLFRKEGQNVTLSCEQNLNHDAMYWYRQDPGQGLRLIYYSQIVNDFQKGDIAEGYSVSREKKESFPLTVTSAQKNPTAFYLCASSTGPLSYGYTFGSGTRLTVV.

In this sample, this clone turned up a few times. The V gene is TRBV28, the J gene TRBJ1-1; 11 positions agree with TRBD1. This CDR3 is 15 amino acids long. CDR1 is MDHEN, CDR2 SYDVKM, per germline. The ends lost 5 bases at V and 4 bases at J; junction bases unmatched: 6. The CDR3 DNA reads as TGTGCCAGCAGTGCACCGGGACAGGGGGGCACTGAAGCTTTCTTT. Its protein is CASSAPGQGGTEAFF. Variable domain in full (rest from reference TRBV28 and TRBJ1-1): DVKVTQSSRYLVKRTGEKVFLECVQDMDHENMFWYRQDPGLGLRLIYFSYDVKMKEKGDIPEGYSVSREKKERFSLILESASTNQTSMYLCASSAPGQGGTEAFFGQGTRLTVV.

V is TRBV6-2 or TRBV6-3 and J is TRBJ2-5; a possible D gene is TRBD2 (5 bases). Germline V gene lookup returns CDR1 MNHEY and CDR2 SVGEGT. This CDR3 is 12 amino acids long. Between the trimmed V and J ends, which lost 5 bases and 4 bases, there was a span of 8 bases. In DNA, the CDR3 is TGTGCCAGCAGTCGAGCGGTAGAGACCCAGTACTTC. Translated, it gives CASSRAVETQYF.

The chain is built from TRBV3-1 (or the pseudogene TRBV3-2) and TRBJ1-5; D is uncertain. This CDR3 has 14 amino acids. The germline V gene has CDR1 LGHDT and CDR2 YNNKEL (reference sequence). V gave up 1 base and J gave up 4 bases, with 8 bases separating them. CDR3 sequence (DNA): TGTGCCAGCAGCCAAGCAGGCAGTAATCAGCCCCAGCATTTT. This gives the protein CASSQAGSNQPQHF.

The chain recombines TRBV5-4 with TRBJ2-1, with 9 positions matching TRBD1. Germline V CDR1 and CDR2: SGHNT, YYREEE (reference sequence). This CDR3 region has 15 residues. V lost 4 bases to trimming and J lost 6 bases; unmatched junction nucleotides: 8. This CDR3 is CASSPRDRVSNEQFF. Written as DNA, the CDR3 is TGTGCCAGCAGCCCCCGGGACAGGGTCAGCAATGAGCAGTTCTTC. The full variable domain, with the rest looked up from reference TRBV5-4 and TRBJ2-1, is ETGVTQSPTHLIKTRGQQVTLRCSSQSGHNTVSWYQQALGQGPQFIFQYYREEENGRGNFPPRFSGLQFPNYSSELNVNALELDDSALYLCASSPRDRVSNEQFFGPGTRLTVL.

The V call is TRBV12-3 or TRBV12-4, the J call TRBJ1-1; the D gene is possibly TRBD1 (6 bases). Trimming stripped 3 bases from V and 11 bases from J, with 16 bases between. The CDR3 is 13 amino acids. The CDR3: CASSLGSAGDAFF. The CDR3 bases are TGTGCCAGCAGTTTGGGGAGCGCAGGGGATGCTTTCTTT.

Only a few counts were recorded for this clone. Here the CDR3 reads CASSLTGAGTEAFF. The CDR3 DNA reads TGTGCCAGCAGCTTGACAGGGGCGGGCACTGAAGCTTTCTTT. The chain combines TRBV2 with TRBJ1-1, with 8 bases that match TRBD1. Germline loops: CDR1 SNHLY, CDR2 FYNNEI. The CDR3 is made up of 14 amino acids. Trimming at V came to 6 bases and at J to 4 bases, leaving 7 bases not matched to a gene.

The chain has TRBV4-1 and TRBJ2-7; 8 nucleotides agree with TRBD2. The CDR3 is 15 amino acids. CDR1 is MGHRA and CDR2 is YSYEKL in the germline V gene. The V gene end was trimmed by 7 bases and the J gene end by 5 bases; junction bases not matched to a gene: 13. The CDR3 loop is CASKKSGTSTDEQYF. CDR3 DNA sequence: TGCGCCAGCAAAAAATCAGGGACTAGTACTGACGAGCAGTACTTC.

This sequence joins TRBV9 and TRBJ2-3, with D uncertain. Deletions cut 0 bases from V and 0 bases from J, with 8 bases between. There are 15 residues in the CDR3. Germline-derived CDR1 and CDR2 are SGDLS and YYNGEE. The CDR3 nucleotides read TGTGCCAGCAGCGTAGGCGAGACTAGCACAGATACGCAGTATTTT. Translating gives CASSVGETSTDTQYF. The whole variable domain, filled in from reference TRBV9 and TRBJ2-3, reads DSGVTQTPKHLITATGQRVTLRCSPRSGDLSVYWYQQSLDQGLQFLIQYYNGEERAKGNILERFSAQQFPDLHSELNLSSLELGDSALYFCASSVGETSTDTQYFGPGTRLTVL.

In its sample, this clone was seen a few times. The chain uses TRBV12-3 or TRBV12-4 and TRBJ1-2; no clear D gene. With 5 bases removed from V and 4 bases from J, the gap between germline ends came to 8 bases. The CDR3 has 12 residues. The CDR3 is CASSTSTYGYTF. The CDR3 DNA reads TGTGCCAGCAGTACAAGTACCTATGGCTACACCTTC.

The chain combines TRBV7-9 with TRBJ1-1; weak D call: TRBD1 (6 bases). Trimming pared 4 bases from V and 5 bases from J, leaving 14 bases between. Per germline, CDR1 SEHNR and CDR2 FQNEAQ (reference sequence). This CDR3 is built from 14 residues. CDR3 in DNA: TGTGCCAGCAGCTCCCAGGGGCCGGAGACTGAAGCTTTCTTT. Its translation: CASSSQGPETEAFF.

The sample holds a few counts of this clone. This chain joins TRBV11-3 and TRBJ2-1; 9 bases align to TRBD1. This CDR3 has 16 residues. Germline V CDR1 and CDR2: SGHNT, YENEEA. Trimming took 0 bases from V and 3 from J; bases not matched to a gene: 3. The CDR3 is CASSLDGGQGYNEQFF. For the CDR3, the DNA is TGTGCCAGCAGCTTAGATGGGGGACAGGGCTACAATGAGCAGTTCTTC.

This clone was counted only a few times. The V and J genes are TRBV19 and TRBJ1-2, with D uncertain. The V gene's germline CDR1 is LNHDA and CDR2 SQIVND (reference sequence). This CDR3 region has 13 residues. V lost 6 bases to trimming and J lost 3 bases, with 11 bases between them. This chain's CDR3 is CASSRESDYGYTF. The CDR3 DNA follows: TGTGCCAGTAGCCGCGAAAGTGACTATGGCTACACCTTC.

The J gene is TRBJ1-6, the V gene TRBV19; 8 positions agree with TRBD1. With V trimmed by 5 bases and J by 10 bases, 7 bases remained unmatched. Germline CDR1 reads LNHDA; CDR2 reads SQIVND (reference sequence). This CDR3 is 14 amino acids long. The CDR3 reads CASSPDRGGSPLHF. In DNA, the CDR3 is TGTGCCAGTAGTCCCGACAGGGGCGGGTCACCCCTCCACTTT.

The CDR3 sequence: CASSDPGVGQPQHF. The DNA of the CDR3 is TGTGCCAGCAGTGACCCAGGGGTAGGGCAGCCCCAGCATTTT. The chain has TRBV2 and TRBJ1-5; perhaps TRBD1 as D (6 bases). Germline lookup yields CDR1 SNHLY and CDR2 FYNNEI. V lost 3 bases to trimming and J lost 7 bases, with 13 bases between them. CDR3 length: 14 residues.

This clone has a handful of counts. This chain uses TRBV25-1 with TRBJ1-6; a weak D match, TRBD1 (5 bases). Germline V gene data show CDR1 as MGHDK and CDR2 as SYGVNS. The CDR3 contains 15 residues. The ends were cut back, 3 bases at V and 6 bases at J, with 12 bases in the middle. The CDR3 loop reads CASSEPDSFNSPLHF. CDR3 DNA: TGTGCCAGCAGTGAGCCTGACAGTTTTAATTCACCCCTCCACTTT.

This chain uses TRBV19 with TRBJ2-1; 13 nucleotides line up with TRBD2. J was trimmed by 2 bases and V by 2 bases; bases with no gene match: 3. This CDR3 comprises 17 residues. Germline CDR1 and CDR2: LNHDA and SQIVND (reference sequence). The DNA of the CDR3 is TGTGCCAGTAGTATAAAAACTAGCGGGGGGGCCTACAATGAGCAGTTCTTC. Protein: CASSIKTSGGAYNEQFF.